This T cell receptor beta chain was retrieved from a study of blood T cell repertoires in COVID-19. The wider study: Italy, Spain and the United States were the sources of the convalescent and acute COVID-19 samples.

The CDR3 is 17 residues long. J was trimmed by 4 bases and V by 1 base; bases with no gene match: 9. Germline V lookup: CDR1 LGHDT, CDR2 YNNKEL (reference sequence). Produced via immunoSEQ multiplex PCR; TCRdb's table is partial and in-frame only. Among about 300,000 clones listed, 70% to 90% were seen once. This receptor was obtained from a man younger than 35 who had recovered from COVID-19. The chain has TRBV3-1 (or the pseudogene TRBV3-2) and TRBJ2-2; 7 bases are shared with TRBD2. What was sequenced was peripheral blood. The CDR3 nucleotides read TGTGCCAGCAGCCAAGTAGGGGCGGGAGTTGTCACCGGGGAGCTGTTTTTT. This codes for CASSQVGAGVVTGELFF.